The 17 T cell receptor beta chains below all came from one sample that was sequenced in a study of Ad26.COV2.S vaccination and SARS-CoV-2 variants. Indicated treatment: some 20 received Ad26.COV2.S at low or high dose, single or two shots; several received placebo; per-sample allocation not given. On day 63 after the first injection, vaccine and placebo recipients gave samples. TCRdb's table, derived via immunoSEQ multiplex PCR, lists solely in-frame clones and lacks some. The sample has over 400,000 clones; approximately 92% are singletons. Sequences were derived from peripheral blood, sampled in a trial of Ad26.COV2.S vaccine versus placebo. These receptor sequences come from a person between 18 and 65 years old who received the Ad26.COV2.S COVID-19 vaccine or a placebo.

The chain carries TRBV9 and TRBJ2-2; 10 bases agree with TRBD1. Trimming at V came to 3 bases and at J to 2 bases, leaving 4 bases not matched to a gene. The CDR3 has 16 residues. Germline V lookup: CDR1 SGDLS, CDR2 YYNGEE. CDR3: CASSARDRGNTGELFF. CDR3 nucleotides: TGTGCCAGCAGCGCCCGGGACAGGGGTAACACCGGGGAGCTGTTTTTT.

The chain couples TRBV7-9 to TRBJ2-7; D unclear. The V end was cut by 4 bases, the J end by 6 bases, with 16 bases between. Germline V CDR1 and CDR2: SEHNR, FQNEAQ (reference sequence). The CDR3 runs 14 residues. The CDR3 loop is CASSSARTTPEQYF. The DNA of the CDR3 is TGTGCCAGCAGCTCCGCTCGAACCACCCCCGAGCAGTACTTC.

This rearrangement joins TRBV28 to TRBJ1-6; D not certain. The CDR3 has 13 amino acids. Germline V gene sequence: CDR1 MDHEN, CDR2 SYDVKM. V lost 9 bases, J lost 7 bases, and 13 bases lay in between. The DNA of the CDR3 is TGTGCCAGTCACCGTGTTGGGAATTCACCCCTCCACTTT. The encoded protein is CASHRVGNSPLHF.

This chain links TRBV7-2 with TRBJ2-1, with 13 nucleotides matching TRBD2. The CDR3 contains 18 residues. V shed 1 base, J shed 7 bases, and the junction held 10 bases outside the gene matches. Germline V gene sequence: CDR1 SGHTA, CDR2 FQGNSA. The CDR3 region is CASSLVRTSGRSVNEQFF. DNA of the CDR3: TGTGCCAGCAGCTTAGTGCGGACTAGCGGGAGATCGGTTAATGAGCAGTTCTTC.

The chain joins TRBV19 to TRBJ1-5; D is uncertain. Germline lookup yields CDR1 LNHDA and CDR2 SQIVND (reference sequence). The germline V and J ends were trimmed by 6 bases and 0 bases, with 15 bases remaining between them. The CDR3 totals 16 residues. CDR3 bases: TGTGCCAGTAGCCTTTCTGATATGTATAGCAATCAGCCCCAGCATTTT. Translation gives CASSLSDMYSNQPQHF.

The chain employs TRBV5-6 and TRBJ2-7; no clear D. Trimming shortened V by 0 bases and J by 1 base, and 11 bases separated the two germline ends. Germline V gives CDR1 SGHDT, CDR2 YYEEEE. The CDR3 spans 15 residues. The DNA of the CDR3 is TGTGCCAGCAGCTTGGCGGGCGCGGTTTCCTACGAGCAGTACGTC. This codes for CASSLAGAVSYEQYV.

V gene TRBV7-3 combines with J gene TRBJ2-1; 8 bases agree with TRBD2. CDR1 and CDR2 (germline): SGHTA, FQGTGA. This CDR3 spans 14 amino acids. V was pared by 2 bases and J by 4 bases, with 1 base of the junction left unmatched. The CDR3 region is CASSLAGGYNEQFF. CDR3 DNA sequence: TGTGCCAGCAGCTTAGCGGGAGGTTACAATGAGCAGTTCTTC.

This chain joins TRBV5-4 and TRBJ2-2, with TRBD2 matching over 7 bases. J gave up 4 bases and V 4 bases, and 7 bases lay outside the gene matches. The germline V gene encodes CDR1 SGHNT and CDR2 YYREEE (reference sequence). The CDR3 has 15 amino acids. Written as DNA, the CDR3 is TGTGCCAGCAGCCCGAAAGCGGGGCTCACCGGGGAGCTGTTTTTT. Its translation: CASSPKAGLTGELFF.

J is TRBJ1-6 and V is TRBV5-1; weak D call: TRBD1 (5 bases). V was cut by 0 bases and J by 8 bases, with 12 bases left in between. The CDR3 sequence is 15 residues long. Germline CDR1 is SGHRS and CDR2 is YFSETQ. CDR3 protein: CASSLEGLKDSPLHF. The DNA of the CDR3 is TGCGCCAGCAGCTTGGAGGGGCTGAAGGATTCACCCCTCCACTTT.

The genes are TRBV2 and TRBJ2-7, with 9 bases that match TRBD1. CDR3 size: 13 residues. CDR1 SNHLY and CDR2 FYNNEI come from the germline V gene. V shed 7 bases and J 3 bases; nucleotides not matched to a gene: 4. The CDR3 sequence is CASTMDRGYEQYF. The CDR3 DNA is TGTGCCAGCACAATGGACAGGGGCTACGAGCAGTACTTC.

The chain carries TRBV3-1 (or the pseudogene TRBV3-2) and TRBJ2-7, with D perhaps TRBD1 (7 bases). This CDR3 has 14 amino acids. The ends were cut back, 1 base at V and 4 bases at J, with 11 bases in the middle. The germline V gene encodes CDR1 LGHDT and CDR2 YNNKEL (reference sequence). The CDR3 spells CASSQVAGGYEQYF. The CDR3 region has the DNA TGTGCCAGCAGCCAAGTGGCAGGGGGGTACGAGCAGTACTTC.

The J gene is TRBJ2-7, the V gene TRBV4-3, with D unresolved. Trimming cost V 4 bases and J 2 bases, with 15 bases left between them. The CDR3 totals 15 residues. In germline, CDR1 is LGHNA, CDR2 YSLEER. CDR3 sequence: CASSPRSGSPYEQYF. The CDR3 DNA follows: TGCGCCAGCAGCCCCCGTAGTGGCTCCCCCTACGAGCAGTACTTC.

The chain uses TRBV6-4 and TRBJ2-3; 13 positions agree with TRBD2. The CDR3 totals 19 residues. Unmatched junction bases numbered 11, after V lost 4 bases and J lost 1 base. Germline V gives CDR1 MRHNA, CDR2 SNTAGT. CDR3 sequence (DNA): TGTGCCAGCAGTGCCCCACTAGCGGGGGGGCCTAGGTGCACAGATACGCAGTATTTT. Translating it yields CASSAPLAGGPRCTDTQYF.

This clone has just one count. The V gene is TRBV10-3, the J gene TRBJ2-3; tentatively, D is TRBD1 (6 bases). V lost 6 bases, J lost 6 bases, and 19 bases lay in between. This CDR3 has 15 residues. Looked up from germline, CDR1 is ENHRY and CDR2 is SYGVKD. The CDR3 DNA is TGTGCCATCAGAGCCACAGGGACCCGGATGGATACGCAGTATTTT. Amino acid sequence: CAIRATGTRMDTQYF.

This chain links TRBV4-3 with TRBJ2-7; D could derive from TRBD1 or TRBD2 (6 bases each). This CDR3 contains 14 residues. Looked up from germline, CDR1 is LGHNA and CDR2 is YSLEER. Trimming removed 1 base at V and 5 bases at J, with 12 bases between. This CDR3 reads CASSQAGDIDEQYF. In nucleotides, the CDR3 is TGCGCCAGCAGCCAAGCGGGGGACATCGACGAGCAGTACTTC.

V is TRBV12-5 and J is TRBJ2-1, with 11 positions matching TRBD2. The CDR3 extends over 16 amino acids. In germline, CDR1 is LGHNT, CDR2 FRNRAP. V shed 1 base, J shed 3 bases, and the junction held 2 bases outside the gene matches. CDR3 nucleotides: TGTGCTAGTGGTTTGGCGGGACTAGCGGTCTACAATGAGCAGTTCTTC. It translates to CASGLAGLAVYNEQFF.

The V call is TRBV4-2, the J call TRBJ1-4; D is perhaps TRBD1 (5 bases). CDR1 is LGHNA and CDR2 is YNFKEQ in the germline V gene. V was cut by 4 bases and J by 8 bases, with 17 bases left in between. The CDR3 consists of 15 residues. The CDR3, as DNA: TGTGCCAGCAGCCCGATCGGCAGGGCGGGGGAAAAACTGTTTTTT. Its translation: CASSPIGRAGEKLFF.